This T cell receptor beta chain was identified in a study of metastatic and nonmetastatic thyroid tumors. Study background: For malignant and benign thyroid patients, tumor or nodule tissue and blood were the sources whose repertoires were compared.

In the original processing: The study's classifier, a distant-metastasis tool for papillary thyroid cancer, was built using CDR3 differences across clinicopathological groups. TCRdb reanalyzed the PCR reads via MiXCR. The V and J calls and clone size are TCRdb's, not the authors'. The data contain tens of thousands of clones, over 15% of them singletons. This clone was observed many times. Its target is unknown. Other DNA sequences in the sample encode the same CDR3. Every patient underwent thyroid surgery untreated. Study-level points and caveats: Benign nodules were reported to have significantly lower TCR beta diversity than malignant thyroid tumors, in blood and tumor.

The CDR3 sequence is 14 residues long. Germline V gene sequence: CDR1 DFQATT, CDR2 SNEGSKA (reference sequence). Unmatched junction bases numbered 2, after V lost 0 bases and J lost 2 bases. The TCR sequence derives from a male donor with papillary thyroid cancer or a benign thyroid nodule (not recorded which). Some clones in this sample may be carry-over from other donors' samples. Sequenced sample: blood. The chain is built from TRBV20-1 and TRBJ2-7; 9 nucleotides line up with TRBD1. The CDR3 region has the DNA TGCAGTGCTAGAGAAGGACAGGGGACCTACGAGCAGTACTTC. Amino acid sequence: CSAREGQGTYEQYF.